These 27 T cell receptor beta chains were all obtained from the same sample, sequenced in a study of control samples from healthy donors and cancer patients. Sequencing used immunoSEQ multiplex PCR; TCRdb keeps in-frame clones, though not all of them. This table has 130,000 or so clones, 90% appearing once. Material: blood. The receptors shown here come from a man aged 35 to 55 in good health.

V gene TRBV7-9 combines with J gene TRBJ1-5; 7 nucleotides agree with TRBD1. The junction had 4 bases not matched to a gene; V was cut back by 10 bases and J by 4 bases. This CDR3 is built from 12 residues. Germline V gene lookup returns CDR1 SEHNR and CDR2 FQNEAQ (reference sequence). This CDR3 reads CATSQGNQPQHF. The CDR3 coding sequence is TGTGCCACCTCACAGGGGAATCAGCCCCAGCATTTT.

The chain links TRBV19 to TRBJ2-1; 7 nucleotides align to TRBD2. This CDR3 contains 13 residues. The trim removed 5 bases at V and 4 bases at J, leaving 2 bases unmatched. In germline, CDR1 is LNHDA, CDR2 SQIVND (reference sequence). In nucleotides, the CDR3 is TGTGCCAGTAGTCCGCGGGGGTACAATGAGCAGTTCTTC. The encoded protein is CASSPRGYNEQFF.

This rearrangement joins TRBV14 to TRBJ2-3, with 15 bases aligning to TRBD2. This CDR3 contains 16 residues. Germline assignment: CDR1 SGHDN and CDR2 FVKESK. After removal of 6 bases from V and 6 bases from J, the junction contained 7 bases not matched to a gene. CDR3 sequence reads: CASSPPGTSGGDTQYF. The CDR3 DNA is TGTGCCAGCAGTCCTCCTGGGACTAGCGGGGGGGATACGCAGTATTTT.

The V and J genes are TRBV3-1 (or the pseudogene TRBV3-2) and TRBJ2-3; D might be TRBD2 (6 bases). The CDR3 spans 16 residues. The germline V gene has CDR1 LGHDT and CDR2 YNNKEL (reference sequence). Trimming stripped 4 bases from V and 2 bases from J, with 16 bases between. The CDR3 reads CASSLSGAGNTDTQYF. The DNA of the CDR3 is TGTGCCAGCAGCCTCTCGGGCGCGGGGAACACAGATACGCAGTATTTT.

The chain uses TRBV18 and TRBJ1-6; 7 bases are a match to TRBD1. Germline V gene sequence: CDR1 KGHSH, CDR2 LQKENI. The CDR3 contains 15 residues. The J segment lost 1 base and the V segment lost 6 bases, leaving 3 bases of the junction unmatched. The CDR3 DNA follows: TGTGCCAGCTCGCAGACAGGGTCCTATAATTCACCCCTCCACTTT. Its protein is CASSQTGSYNSPLHF.

The chain employs TRBV13 and TRBJ2-2; the D call may be TRBD1 or TRBD2 (5 bases each). This CDR3 is built from 15 residues. Deletions cut 3 bases from V and 0 bases from J, with 8 bases between. Germline-derived CDR1 and CDR2 are PRHDT and FYEKMQ (reference sequence). The DNA for the CDR3 is TGTGCCAGCAGCTTGGGACCAGCGAACACCGGGGAGCTGTTTTTT. It is translated as CASSLGPANTGELFF. Complete variable domain (other parts from reference TRBV13 and TRBJ2-2): AAGVIQSPRHLIKEKRETATLKCYPIPRHDTVYWYQQGPGQDPQFLISFYEKMQSDKGSIPDRFSAQQFSDYHSELNMSSLELGDSALYFCASSLGPANTGELFFGEGSRLTVL.

The genes are TRBV18 and TRBJ2-5; D is uncertain. The germline V gene has CDR1 KGHSH and CDR2 LQKENI. The CDR3 totals 13 residues. V lost 2 bases, J lost 5 bases, and 9 bases lay in between. In DNA form, the CDR3 reads TGTGCCAGCTCACCAGGCCACCGGGAGACCCAGTACTTC. Encoded protein: CASSPGHRETQYF.

The chain combines TRBV12-3 or TRBV12-4 with TRBJ1-5; no firm D call. V was cut by 4 bases and J by 8 bases, with 12 bases left in between. The CDR3 totals 13 residues. The CDR3 loop reads CASSSTPSEPQHF. CDR3 nucleotide sequence: TGTGCCAGCAGTTCTACCCCGTCGGAGCCCCAGCATTTT.

This clone was observed once. The chain is built from TRBV12-5 and TRBJ2-5, with D unclear. Germline loops: CDR1 LGHNT, CDR2 FRNRAP. V was pared by 5 bases and J by 5 bases, with 9 bases between. The length of the CDR3 is 12 residues. The DNA of the CDR3 is TGTGCTAGTGGTCCCCATCCGGAGACCCAGTACTTC. This encodes CASGPHPETQYF.

This clone was seen only once. This chain links TRBV10-3 with TRBJ2-1, with D maybe TRBD1 (6 bases). Germline loops: CDR1 ENHRY, CDR2 SYGVKD. The V and J ends lost 3 bases and 7 bases respectively, with 19 bases between them. CDR3 size: 16 residues. CDR3 bases: TGTGCCATCAGTGAATTCACAGGGTTACGGGCGAATGAGCAGTTCTTC. Its protein product is CAISEFTGLRANEQFF.

The rearrangement uses TRBV27 and TRBJ2-5, with a tentative D call TRBD1 (6 bases). V lost 4 bases and J lost 2, with 14 bases in between. The CDR3 length is 15 residues. CDR1 is MNHEY and CDR2 is SMNVEV in the germline V gene (reference sequence). CDR3 sequence reads: CASSYEGHPQETQYF. The CDR3 bases are TGTGCCAGCAGTTATGAGGGACACCCTCAAGAGACCCAGTACTTC.

The gene calls are TRBV9 and TRBJ2-7, with D perhaps TRBD1 (6 bases). Per the germline V gene, CDR1 is SGDLS and CDR2 is YYNGEE. The CDR3 contains 14 residues. V gave up 3 bases and J gave up 6 bases, with 16 bases separating them. CDR3: CASSAGQLYSEQYF. In DNA, the CDR3 is TGTGCCAGCAGCGCTGGACAGCTCTACAGCGAGCAGTACTTC.

This sequence joins TRBV7-6 and TRBJ2-7, with 8 bases identical to TRBD2. CDR3 length equals 18 residues. Germline CDR1 is SGHVS and CDR2 is FNYEAQ. V gave up 1 base and J gave up 0 bases; unmatched junction bases: 11. The CDR3 is CASSLEAPGGGSSYEQYF. CDR3 sequence (DNA): TGTGCCAGCAGCTTAGAGGCCCCTGGCGGGGGGAGCTCCTACGAGCAGTACTTC.

The chain recombines TRBV15 with TRBJ1-3; D ambiguous. The CDR3 loop spans 15 amino acids. Germline CDR1 LNHNV, CDR2 YYDKDF (reference sequence). V lost 0 bases to trimming and J lost 0 bases, with 6 bases between them. The CDR3 DNA reads as TGTGCCACCAGCAGAGATGTGGTCTCTGGAAACACCATATATTTT. The encoded protein is CATSRDVVSGNTIYF.

The genes are TRBV4-1 and TRBJ1-2, with D unclear. Germline lookup yields CDR1 MGHRA and CDR2 YSYEKL. V lost 3 bases and J lost 0, with 11 bases in between. The CDR3 loop spans 15 amino acids. CDR3: CASSQVSASNYGYTF. The DNA for the CDR3 is TGCGCCAGCAGCCAGGTTTCAGCCTCTAACTATGGCTACACCTTC.

The J gene is TRBJ1-1, the V gene TRBV2; TRBD1 matches 7 bases. V shed 10 bases and J 5 bases; nucleotides not matched to a gene: 10. This CDR3 region has 13 residues. CDR1 and CDR2 from the germline V gene are SNHLY and FYNNEI. CDR3 nucleotides: TGTGCCAACGCGAGACAGGGAAGAACTGAAGCTTTCTTT. Protein sequence: CANARQGRTEAFF. Full variable domain (rest looked up from reference TRBV2 and TRBJ1-1): EPEVTQTPSHQVTQMGQEVILRCVPISNHLYFYWYRQILGQKVEFLVSFYNNEISEKSEIFDDQFSVERPDGSNFTLKIRSTKLEDSAMYFCANARQGRTEAFFGQGTRLTVV.

This chain connects TRBV10-2 to TRBJ1-1, with a tentative D call TRBD1 (5 bases). Germline V lookup: CDR1 WSHSY, CDR2 SAAADI. The CDR3 is made up of 16 amino acids. The V end lost 11 bases, the J end lost 4 bases, and 26 bases lay between the germline ends. CDR3 sequence reads: CALPQPISGVCTEAFF. The DNA of the CDR3 is TGCGCCCTACCCCAGCCTATCTCGGGGGTCTGCACTGAAGCTTTCTTT.

The gene calls are TRBV6-5 and TRBJ1-3; no clear D gene. The CDR3 is 11 residues long. Germline assignment: CDR1 MNHEY and CDR2 SVGAGI. V was pared by 6 bases and J by 8 bases, with 8 bases between. CDR3 in amino acids: CASSSLDTIYF. The CDR3 nucleotides are TGTGCCAGCAGCAGCCTGGACACCATATATTTT.

The chain links TRBV9 to TRBJ1-5, with 7 bases fitting TRBD1. The CDR3 is 16 amino acids. Trimming took 3 bases from V and 3 from J; bases not matched to a gene: 9. Germline V gene sequence: CDR1 SGDLS, CDR2 YYNGEE. The DNA of the CDR3 is TGTGCCAGCAGCGGTAAACAGGGGCCCTACAATCAGCCCCAGCATTTT. It yields the protein CASSGKQGPYNQPQHF.

J is TRBJ1-1 and V is TRBV10-3; 9 nucleotides match TRBD1. The CDR3 spans 14 residues. Trimming removed 6 bases from V and 1 base from J; junction bases left unmatched: 3. From germline, CDR1 is ENHRY and CDR2 SYGVKD. In nucleotides, the CDR3 is TGTGCCATCAGGGGACAGGGCGGGAACACTGAAGCTTTCTTT. Amino acid sequence: CAIRGQGGNTEAFF.

The chain couples TRBV5-8 to TRBJ1-2, with D unclear. V was pared by 4 bases and J by 3 bases, with 10 bases between. This CDR3 contains 13 residues. Germline values: CDR1 SGHTS, CDR2 YDEGEE. CDR3 in DNA: TGTGCCAGCAGCGAGCGATCCTACTATGGCTACACCTTC. Translation: CASSERSYYGYTF.

The gene calls are TRBV12-3 or TRBV12-4 and TRBJ1-5; D not resolved. V dropped 3 bases and J dropped 6 bases, with 9 bases sitting between them. The CDR3 runs 13 residues. CDR3 bases: TGTGCCAGCAGTTTTGGTCTACGTCAGCCCCAGCATTTT. This codes for CASSFGLRQPQHF.

The V and J genes are TRBV6-5 and TRBJ1-5, with D possibly being TRBD1 (5 bases). This CDR3 has 14 residues. With 7 bases removed from V and 5 bases from J, the gap between germline ends came to 15 bases. The germline gives CDR1 MNHEY, CDR2 SVGAGI. In DNA, the CDR3 is TGTGCCAGCATTTGGGGCGGAGGGGATCAGCCCCAGCATTTT. Its translation: CASIWGGGDQPQHF.

This sequence joins TRBV6-5 and TRBJ1-1, with a tentative D call TRBD1 (6 bases). The CDR3 consists of 13 residues. The V gene's germline CDR1 is MNHEY and CDR2 SVGAGI. Trimming removed 6 bases from V and 7 bases from J, with 15 bases in between. The CDR3 region has the DNA TGTGCCAGCAGAATGAGGGGGAGCGGTGAAGCTTTCTTT. Its protein product is CASRMRGSGEAFF.

The rearrangement uses TRBV18 and TRBJ1-1, with D maybe TRBD1 (6 bases). The CDR3 covers 14 residues. From germline, CDR1 is KGHSH and CDR2 LQKENI. V dropped 6 bases and J dropped 7 bases, with 18 bases sitting between them. This chain's CDR3 is CASSLFPGQIEAFF. As DNA, the CDR3 is TGTGCCAGCTCCCTATTCCCGGGACAAATTGAAGCTTTCTTT.

V and J are TRBV6-2 or TRBV6-3 and TRBJ1-1; TRBD1 matches at 10 bases. Germline CDR1 MNHEY, CDR2 SVGEGT. The CDR3 length is 15 residues. Trimming removed 4 bases from V and 3 bases from J; junction bases left unmatched: 5. CDR3 protein: CASSSPTGGYTEAFF. The DNA of the CDR3 is TGTGCCAGCAGTTCCCCGACAGGGGGCTACACTGAAGCTTTCTTT.

J is TRBJ1-3 and V is TRBV6-5; D not resolved. CDR1 MNHEY and CDR2 SVGAGI come from the germline V gene. The CDR3 runs to 13 residues. With 2 bases removed from V and 4 bases from J, the gap between germline ends came to 6 bases. DNA of the CDR3: TGTGCCAGCAGTTACCCGGGGGGAAACACCATATATTTT. It codes for CASSYPGGNTIYF.